This T cell receptor (beta chain) was sequenced for a study of T-cell memory formation after mild COVID-19. Study observations and caveats: Contracting CD4+ clones lay largely in CM and EM, with CD8+ ones residing in EMRA.

Points on this clonotype: Its antigen is not identified.

V was trimmed by 6 bases and J by 6 bases, leaving 11 bases between them. CDR3 length: 13 amino acids. TCRdb called the 5' RACE reads again in MiXCR, with one record for every CDR3 protein. Of fewer than 650,000 distinct CDR3 sequences listed, 17% are singletons. This TCR was sampled from an adult woman who had mild COVID-19 (a few samples of this study predate the infection). Cell type and time point are not known. V is TRBV23-1 and J is TRBJ2-2; D is undetermined. TRBV23-1 is sorted into the ORF group, with uncertain function. Source material: PBMCs or a T cell subset sorted from them (not recorded which). Here the CDR3 DNA reads TGCGCCAGCAGATCGACTCGTTCCGGGGAGCTGTTTTTT. This sequence encodes CASRSTRSGELFF.